The present T cell receptor (beta chain) was sequenced within a study of T cells in Graves' hyperthyroidism and ophthalmopathy. Whole-study context: It was at initial diagnosis, before any treatment, that peripheral blood was collected. Study results and limitations: The majority of expanded thyroid clonotypes above 0.001 also appeared in blood. Ophthalmopathy was separated from stable hyperthyroidism by a 13 V-J model.

Notes on this clonotype: Its specificity is unknown.

RNA transcripts yielded amplified TCR beta CDR3 regions. When the TCR CDR3 underwent first-round RT-PCR, the HTBI primer set was used. TCRdb reprocessed the multiplex PCR reads with MiXCR, giving one entry per CDR3 protein. The sample lists some 510,000 distinct CDR3 sequences; about 20% were seen once. Trimming removed 1 base from V and 2 bases from J, with 11 bases in between. From germline, CDR1 is SEHNR and CDR2 FQNEAQ (reference sequence). This CDR3 region has 15 residues. The diagnoses drew upon clinical symptoms, serum thyroxine and TRAb, thyroid ultrasound and orbital computed tomography. Input material: blood. The source of this sequence is a man between 18 and 29 years old with Graves' hyperthyroidism. The chain combines TRBV7-9 with TRBJ1-2; D is undetermined. CDR3 sequence (DNA): TGTGCCAGCAGCTTAGGGGCAGACTTAAACTATGGCTACACCTTC. Translation: CASSLGADLNYGYTF. The whole variable domain, filled in from reference TRBV7-9 and TRBJ1-2, reads DTGVSQNPRHKITKRGQNVTFRCDPISEHNRLYWYRQTLGQGPEFLTYFQNEAQLEKSRLLSDRFSAERPKGSFSTLEIQRTEQGDSAMYLCASSLGADLNYGYTFGSGTRLTVV.